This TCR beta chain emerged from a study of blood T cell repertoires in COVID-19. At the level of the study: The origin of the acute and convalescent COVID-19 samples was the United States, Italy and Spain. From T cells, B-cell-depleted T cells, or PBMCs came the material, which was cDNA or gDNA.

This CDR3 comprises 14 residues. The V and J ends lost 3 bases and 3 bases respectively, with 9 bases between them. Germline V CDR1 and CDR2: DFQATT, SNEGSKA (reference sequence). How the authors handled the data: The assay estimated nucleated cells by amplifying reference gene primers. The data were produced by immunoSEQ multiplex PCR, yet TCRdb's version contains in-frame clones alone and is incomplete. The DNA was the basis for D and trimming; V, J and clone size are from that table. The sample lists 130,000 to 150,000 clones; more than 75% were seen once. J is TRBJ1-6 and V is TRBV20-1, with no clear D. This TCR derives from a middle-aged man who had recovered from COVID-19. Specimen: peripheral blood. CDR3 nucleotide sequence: TGCAGTGCTAGTAAGAGAAGCTATAATTCACCCCTCCACTTT. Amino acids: CSASKRSYNSPLHF.